This T cell receptor beta chain derives from a study of CD8+ T cells in alopecia areata. Trimming pared 2 bases from V and 4 bases from J, leaving 3 bases between. CDR1 and CDR2 (germline): KGHSH, LQKENI. The CDR3 runs to 11 residues. Reverse transcribed after extraction, RNA yielded cDNA as the sequencing template. Data came from immunoSEQ multiplex PCR; TCRdb stores just in-frame clones and leaves some out. The sample consists of hundreds of thousands of clones, 60% of them appearing once. Documented treatment: oral pan-JAK inhibitor, 5-10 mg twice daily. Sorting from PBMCs produced CD4+ and CD8+ T cells.

The chain carries TRBV18 and TRBJ2-7; D remains unclear. The sample was CD4+ T cells sorted from blood, taken at roughly week 53, from a patient treated with tofacitinib. This sequence was found in a human donor with alopecia areata. In nucleotides, the CDR3 is TGTGCCAGCTCACCAGAATACGAGCAGTACTTC. Protein sequence: CASSPEYEQYF.